This section outlines one T cell receptor (beta chain) sequence together with its context. This record belongs to a study of control samples from healthy donors and cancer patients. Some clones are missing from TCRdb's copy, which holds only in-frame ones; the method was immunoSEQ multiplex PCR. The table has about 230,000 clones, more than 65% seen once; the top ten hold about an eighth. Sample: PBMCs. This TCR was sampled from a woman in her fifties or sixties with lung cancer.

The CDR3 region has the DNA TGTGCCAGCAGCGTAGAAGCGACGGGGGCTACCTACAATGAGCAGTTCTTC. The encoded protein is CASSVEATGATYNEQFF. The chain combines TRBV9 with TRBJ2-1; D tentatively fits TRBD1 or TRBD2 (6 bases each). Looked up from germline, CDR1 is SGDLS and CDR2 is YYNGEE. V was shortened by 0 bases and J by 2 bases, with 15 bases between the two germline ends. This CDR3 is built from 17 residues.